The entry that follows covers one T cell receptor beta chain sequence. Antigen specificity is unknown. The CDR3 contains 18 residues. Losses at the gene ends were 5 bases for V and 0 bases for J; bases not matched to a gene: 9. CDR1 is SGHAT, CDR2 FQNNGV, per germline. TCRdb's table, derived via immunoSEQ multiplex PCR, lists solely in-frame clones and lacks some. The repertoire holds approximately 66,000 clones, about 86% seen once, with approximately 2.2% in the top ten. This record belongs to a study of lymphopenia after photon versus proton radiotherapy. General study findings and limits: Larger post-nadir TCR diversity loss correlated inversely with survival in deceased patients. After the lymphocyte nadir, photon-treated repertoires showed oligoclonal expansion, especially of CD8+ Temra cells. Relative stability marked proton patients; photon patients lost diversity and naive cells.

This receptor was taken from a man in his forties or fifties with gastric cancer. The sequences come from peripheral blood, collected from a patient treated with photon-based radiotherapy. This chain joins TRBV11-2 and TRBJ2-4; 11 nucleotides agree with TRBD2. CDR3 nucleotides: TGTGCCAGCAGCACGCGGACTAGCGGGTTACTAGCCAAAAACATTCAGTACTTC. It yields the protein CASSTRTSGLLAKNIQYF.